The T cell receptor (beta chain) under discussion was sequenced for a study of T cells in Graves' hyperthyroidism and ophthalmopathy. CDR3 length: 13 amino acids. The V and J ends lost 11 bases and 1 base, in that order; junction bases with no gene match: 4. Germline CDR1 is ENHRY and CDR2 is SYGVKD. This clonotype has a handful of counts. Researchers took RNA transcripts and amplified the TCR beta CDR3 regions from them. Researchers ran a first-round RT-PCR on the TCR CDR3 using the HTBI primer set. A single record per CDR3 protein comes from TCRdb applying MiXCR to the multiplex PCR reads. The sample lists 280,000 or so distinct CDR3 sequences; around 15% were seen once.

The receptor was derived from a woman aged 50 to 65 with Graves' hyperthyroidism that later progressed to Graves' ophthalmopathy. This rearrangement joins TRBV10-3 to TRBJ1-5; 8 positions match TRBD1. The sample comprised blood. CDR3 amino acids: CAAQGASNQPQHF. The CDR3 region has the DNA TGTGCCGCGCAGGGGGCGAGCAATCAGCCCCAGCATTTT.